Listed below are T cell receptor beta chains from one sample, sequenced in a study of shared clonotypes between healthy human individuals. Only in-frame clones appear in the TCRdb table, and some are missing; sequencing was by immunoSEQ multiplex PCR. Of around 2,000,000 clones listed, 95% are singletons. Sequenced input: naive CD4+ T cells sorted from blood. These receptors were taken from a man aged 18 to 30 in good health. Both conserved end residues are part of each CDR3. The D gene is left open where the match is weak. Size values are once, few and many counts, or a class for expanded clones, and some rows have none.

V gene	D gene	clone size	J gene	CDR3 protein	CDR3 DNA
TRBV30	TRBD1	-	TRBJ1-2	CAWSVVTGVQGYTF	TGTGCCTGGAGTGTAGTGACAGGGGTGCAAGGCTACACCTTC
TRBV2	-	few	TRBJ1-6	CASNNNSPLHF	TGTGCCAGCAACAATAATTCACCCCTCCACTTT
TRBV7-2	-	once	TRBJ2-7	CASSYSNVPSYEQYF	TGTGCCAGCAGTTACTCGAATGTTCCTAGCTACGAGCAGTACTTC
TRBV27	-	-	TRBJ2-3	CASSPRARQATDTQYF	TGTGCCAGCAGTCCCCGCGCCAGACAGGCGACAGATACGCAGTATTTT
TRBV28	TRBD2	-	TRBJ2-3	CAWGTSTDTQYF	TGTGCCTGGGGGACTAGCACGGATACGCAGTATTTT
TRBV7-7	-	-	TRBJ2-2	CASSLGGGPNTGELFF	TGTGCTAGCAGCTTAGGTGGCGGGCCCAACACCGGGGAGCTGTTTTTT
TRBV11-2	TRBD2	-	TRBJ2-7	CASSQRGGFGFFPYEQYF	TGTGCCAGCAGCCAAAGGGGAGGGTTTGGGTTTTTTCCCTACGAGCAGTACTTC
TRBV6-1	TRBD1	-	TRBJ2-7	CASSEKTGGIYEQYF	TGTGCCAGCAGTGAAAAGACAGGGGGTATATACGAGCAGTACTTC
TRBV2	-	once	TRBJ1-2	CASSEGQVSNYGYTF	TGTGCCAGCAGTGAAGGACAGGTATCTAACTATGGCTACACCTTC
TRBV6-1	-	-	TRBJ1-2	CASSGRTYGYTF	TGTGCCAGCAGTGGGCGCACCTATGGCTACACCTTC